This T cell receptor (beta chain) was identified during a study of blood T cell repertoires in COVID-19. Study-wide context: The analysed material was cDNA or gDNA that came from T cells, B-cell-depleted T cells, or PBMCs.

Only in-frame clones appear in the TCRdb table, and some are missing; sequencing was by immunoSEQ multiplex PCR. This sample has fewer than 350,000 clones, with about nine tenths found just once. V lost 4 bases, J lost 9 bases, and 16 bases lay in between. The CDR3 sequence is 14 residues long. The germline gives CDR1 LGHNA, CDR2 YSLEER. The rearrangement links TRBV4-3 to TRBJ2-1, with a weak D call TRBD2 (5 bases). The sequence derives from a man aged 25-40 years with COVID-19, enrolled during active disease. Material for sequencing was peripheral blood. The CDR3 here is CASSPRDFGSEQFF. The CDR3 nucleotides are TGCGCCAGCAGCCCGAGGGATTTTGGCTCTGAGCAGTTCTTC.